The T cell receptor beta chain under discussion was sequenced for a study of blood T cell repertoires in COVID-19. Some clones are missing from TCRdb's copy, which holds only in-frame ones; the method was immunoSEQ multiplex PCR. The data show about 140,000 clones, with about 84% seen just once and approximately 1.6% held by the top ten. Enrolled through a virtual design, the participants were between roughly 18 and 95 years of age and came from some 26 US areas. Germline assignment: CDR1 LNHDA and CDR2 SQIVND (reference sequence). The V gene lost 5 bases and the J gene lost 1 base, with 11 bases spanning the gap. The CDR3 is 14 residues long.

The chain carries TRBV19 and TRBJ1-1; perhaps TRBD1 as D (5 bases). The sequenced material came from PBMCs or T cells enriched from blood (not recorded which). This sequence was found in a woman aged 18-29 years who had been exposed to COVID-19. CDR3 nucleotide sequence: TGTGCCAGTAGTTGGGGGGGTTGGAACACTGAAGCTTTCTTT. Translating it yields CASSWGGWNTEAFF.